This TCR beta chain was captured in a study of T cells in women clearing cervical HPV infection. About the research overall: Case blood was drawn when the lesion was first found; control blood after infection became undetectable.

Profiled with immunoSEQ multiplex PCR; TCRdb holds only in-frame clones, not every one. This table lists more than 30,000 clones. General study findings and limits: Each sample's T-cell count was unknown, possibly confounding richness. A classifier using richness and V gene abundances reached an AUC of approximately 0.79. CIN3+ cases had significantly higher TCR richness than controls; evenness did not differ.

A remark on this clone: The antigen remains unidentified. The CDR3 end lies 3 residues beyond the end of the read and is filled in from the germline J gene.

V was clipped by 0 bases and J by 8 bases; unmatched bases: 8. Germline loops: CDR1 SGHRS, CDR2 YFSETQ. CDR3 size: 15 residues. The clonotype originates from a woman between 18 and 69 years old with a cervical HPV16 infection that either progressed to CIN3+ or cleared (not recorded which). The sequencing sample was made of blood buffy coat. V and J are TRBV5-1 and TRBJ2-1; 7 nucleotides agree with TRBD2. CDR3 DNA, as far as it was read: TGCGCCAGCAGCTTGGCGGTGGGTGGGGGGGATGAG. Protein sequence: CASSLAVGGGDE. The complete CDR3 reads CASSLAVGGGDEQFF.